One sample yielded the 22 T cell receptor beta chains listed below, sequenced in a study of vaccination and CD4 T cells after COVID-19. Described treatment: roughly 10-day PBMC culture with coronavirus spike peptide pools or control peptides (ViraFEST assay). According to the study, CD4+ T cells from the unexposed donor were gathered ahead of the COVID-19 pandemic (2011-2018). The antigens of these receptors remain unknown. Sequence data for DNA of cultured CD4+ T cells were generated by the Oncomine TCR Beta short-read assay. Via MiXCR, TCRdb re-called the PCR reads, giving one row per CDR3 protein. The repertoire holds several thousand distinct CDR3 sequences, with almost 50% as singletons. The sequencing sample was made of CD4+ T cells from blood, cultured in vitro. The receptors were sampled from a human donor in good health.

The chain links TRBV7-9 to TRBJ1-4; weak D call: TRBD1 (5 bases). CDR1 and CDR2 from the germline V gene are SEHNR and FQNEAQ (reference sequence). The CDR3 spans 15 residues. The V gene lost 2 bases and the J gene lost 1 base, with 8 bases spanning the gap. For the CDR3, the DNA is TGTGCCAGCAGCTTACAGGGTGGAACTAATGAAAAACTGTTTTTT. Its protein is CASSLQGGTNEKLFF.

The CDR3 reads CASSFRPLSAGRSGYEQYF. The CDR3 bases are TGTGCCAGCAGTTTTAGACCCCTTAGCGCCGGTCGTAGCGGCTACGAGCAGTACTTC. V and J are TRBV27 and TRBJ2-7, with a tentative D call TRBD2 (6 bases). CDR1 MNHEY and CDR2 SMNVEV come from the germline V gene (reference sequence). Trimming pared 3 bases from V and 3 bases from J, leaving 27 bases between. The CDR3 sequence is 19 residues long.

The genes are TRBV5-1 and TRBJ2-7, with TRBD1 as a possible D gene (6 bases). The CDR3 sequence is 14 residues long. Trimming pared 6 bases from V and 0 bases from J, leaving 13 bases between. Germline CDR1 is SGHRS and CDR2 is YFSETQ. The CDR3 DNA sequence: TGCGCCAGCAAGCGGACAGAAAGCTCCTACGAGCAGTACTTC. This translates into CASKRTESSYEQYF.

The chain links TRBV11-2 to TRBJ2-5; TRBD2 matches 10 bases. The length of the CDR3 is 15 residues. Germline assignment: CDR1 SGHAT and CDR2 FQNNGV. Unmatched junction bases numbered 5, after V lost 6 bases and J lost 1 base. CDR3 nucleotides: TGTGCCAGCAGGAAACTAGCGGGGACCCAAGAGACCCAGTACTTC. Protein product: CASRKLAGTQETQYF.

This clonotype came up a few times. This chain links TRBV7-2 with TRBJ1-6; 7 bases match TRBD1. Germline CDR1 is SGHTA and CDR2 is FQGNSA. The CDR3 consists of 14 residues. Trimming cost V 5 bases and J 8 bases; bases outside gene matches: 6. CDR3 loop: CASSHGTADSPLHF. Here the CDR3 DNA reads TGTGCCAGCAGCCACGGGACAGCAGATTCACCCCTCCACTTT. Variable domain in full (rest from reference TRBV7-2 and TRBJ1-6): GAGVSQSPSNKVTEKGKDVELRCDPISGHTALYWYRQSLGQGLEFLIYFQGNSAPDKSGLPSDRFSAERTGGSVSTLTIQRTQQEDSAVYLCASSHGTADSPLHFGNGTRLTVT.

The chain carries TRBV6-1 and TRBJ2-3; 7 bases are a match to TRBD2. Trimming at V came to 5 bases and at J to 5 bases, leaving 1 base not matched to a gene. Germline V CDR1 and CDR2: MNHNS, SASEGT. The CDR3 is made up of 12 amino acids. The CDR3: CASSRTRDTQYF. The CDR3 bases are TGTGCCAGCAGTCGGACTAGAGATACGCAGTATTTT.

This sequence joins TRBV28 and TRBJ1-3; D gene uncertain. In germline, CDR1 is MDHEN, CDR2 SYDVKM. This CDR3 contains 13 residues. V lost 3 bases and J 4 bases, leaving 7 bases between the germline ends. In DNA, the CDR3 is TGTGCCAGCAGTTTCGGAGGCGGAAACACCATATATTTT. Translating it yields CASSFGGGNTIYF.

This clonotype was counted only a few times. V gene TRBV27 combines with J gene TRBJ2-7; TRBD1 aligns across 11 bases. Germline V lookup: CDR1 MNHEY, CDR2 SMNVEV (reference sequence). V shed 4 bases, J shed 6 bases, and the junction held 2 bases outside the gene matches. The length of the CDR3 is 13 residues. The CDR3 DNA is TGTGCCAGCAGTTGGACAGGGGGCGGCGAGCAGTACTTC. It is translated as CASSWTGGGEQYF.

The rearrangement uses TRBV18 and TRBJ2-1; 8 bases map to TRBD1. The CDR3 sequence is 15 residues long. The V segment lost 6 bases and the J segment 9 bases; nucleotides outside the gene matches: 13. The V gene's germline CDR1 is KGHSH and CDR2 LQKENI. For the CDR3, the DNA is TGTGCCAGCTCCACCGGGACAGGACACGTTGTTGAGCAGTTCTTC. Translation gives CASSTGTGHVVEQFF.

This clonotype has a handful of counts. The J gene is TRBJ1-5, the V gene TRBV19; possible D gene TRBD1, 5 bases. The V gene's germline CDR1 is LNHDA and CDR2 SQIVND (reference sequence). V gave up 7 bases and J gave up 6 bases, with 13 bases separating them. The CDR3 covers 13 residues. CDR3 in DNA: TGTGCCAGTACGGAGGGACGCGGTCAGCCCCAGCATTTT. It codes for CASTEGRGQPQHF.

This clonotype was seen a handful of times. This chain connects TRBV6-1 to TRBJ2-5, with 7 bases lining up with TRBD2. Germline assignment: CDR1 MNHNS and CDR2 SASEGT. The CDR3 extends over 15 amino acids. Germline trimming cut 6 bases from V and 5 bases from J; bases unmatched to any gene: 12. The CDR3 nucleotides read TGTGCCAGCAGCCGGAACCGCGGGGGTGAGGAGACCCAGTACTTC. Protein product: CASSRNRGGEETQYF.

The chain employs TRBV11-3 and TRBJ2-5, with D unclear. This CDR3 is built from 13 residues. The V end was cut by 2 bases, the J end by 1 base, with 5 bases between. The germline CDR1 and CDR2 sequences are SGHNT and YENEEA. The CDR3 DNA reads TGTGCCAGCAGCTTACTAGGCCAAGAGACCCAGTACTTC. It is translated as CASSLLGQETQYF.

V and J are TRBV20-1 and TRBJ2-3; 8 positions agree with TRBD2. Trimming removed 0 bases from V and 3 bases from J; junction bases left unmatched: 8. The CDR3 is made up of 16 amino acids. The germline gives CDR1 DFQATT, CDR2 SNEGSKA (reference sequence). The CDR3 here is CSARDLLAGRTDTQYF. CDR3 nucleotide sequence: TGCAGTGCTAGAGATTTGCTAGCGGGTAGAACAGATACGCAGTATTTT.

The chain carries TRBV18 and TRBJ1-1; the D is unclear. Trimming cost V 0 bases and J 0 bases, with 8 bases left between them. Germline V gives CDR1 KGHSH, CDR2 LQKENI. This CDR3 is 15 amino acids long. The CDR3 coding sequence is TGTGCCAGCTCACCACCACGGGGATTGAACACTGAAGCTTTCTTT. This codes for CASSPPRGLNTEAFF.

J is TRBJ2-2 and V is TRBV4-1, with 10 bases matching TRBD1. The germline V gene has CDR1 MGHRA and CDR2 YSYEKL. The V segment lost 5 bases and the J segment 8 bases; nucleotides outside the gene matches: 17. CDR3 length: 18 residues. CDR3 in amino acids: CASSTGQGEGYRSGELFF. The CDR3 nucleotides are TGCGCCAGCAGCACCGGACAGGGGGAAGGGTATAGGTCAGGGGAGCTGTTTTTT.

V is TRBV29-1 and J is TRBJ1-2; the match to TRBD1 covers 8 bases. The CDR3 loop spans 16 amino acids. The germline gives CDR1 SQVTM, CDR2 ANQGSEA. J lost 1 base, V lost 6 bases, and 13 bases had no gene match. The CDR3 coding sequence is TGCAGCGTCCCAGGGGGCGGCAGGAGGAGTAACTATGGCTACACCTTC. Residues: CSVPGGGRRSNYGYTF.

The gene calls are TRBV7-8 and TRBJ1-1; possible D gene TRBD1, 6 bases. V dropped 4 bases and J dropped 11 bases, with 20 bases sitting between them. This CDR3 contains 14 residues. CDR1 SGHVS and CDR2 FQNEAQ come from the germline V gene. The CDR3 is CASSSVTGRFVAFF. CDR3 bases: TGTGCCAGCAGCTCTGTGACAGGCCGCTTCGTCGCTTTCTTT.

Only a few counts were recorded for this clonotype. This sequence joins TRBV2 and TRBJ1-1; weak D call: TRBD1 (5 bases). CDR1 SNHLY and CDR2 FYNNEI come from the germline V gene. The V gene lost 6 bases and the J gene lost 3 bases, with 14 bases spanning the gap. CDR3 length equals 14 residues. CDR3 region: CASRAQGLHTEAFF. DNA of the CDR3: TGTGCCAGCAGGGCCCAGGGACTACACACTGAAGCTTTCTTT.

The chain links TRBV2 to TRBJ2-3; the D gene is possibly TRBD2 (6 bases). V dropped 8 bases and J dropped 1 base, with 10 bases sitting between them. Germline lookup yields CDR1 SNHLY and CDR2 FYNNEI. The CDR3 has 13 amino acids. The CDR3 spells CASRPSGTDTQYF. In nucleotides, the CDR3 is TGTGCCAGCCGGCCTAGCGGCACAGATACGCAGTATTTT.

The CDR3 nucleotides read TGCGCCAGCAGCGTTGACAGCTCTGGAAACACCATATATTTT. As protein: CASSVDSSGNTIYF. The chain carries TRBV10-1 and TRBJ1-3, with D perhaps TRBD1 (5 bases). V dropped 6 bases and J dropped 0 bases, with 9 bases sitting between them. Germline CDR1 WNHNN, CDR2 SYGVQD (reference sequence). There are 14 residues in the CDR3.

This clonotype is labeled as medium-sized (0.01 to 0.1%). The chain uses TRBV19 and TRBJ1-5; TRBD1 matches 9 bases. The germline gives CDR1 LNHDA, CDR2 SQIVND (reference sequence). CDR3 length: 20 amino acids. The ends lost 4 bases at V and 4 bases at J; junction bases unmatched: 20. The DNA for the CDR3 is TGTGCCAGTAGTAACTCCGTAATATGGCCGGGACAGGGTTCAAATCAGCCCCAGCATTTT. Protein: CASSNSVIWPGQGSNQPQHF.

The rearrangement links TRBV5-1 to TRBJ1-1, with D unresolved. CDR3 length: 13 residues. CDR1 and CDR2 from the germline V gene are SGHRS and YFSETQ. Trimming took off 0 bases at V and 1 base at J, with 4 bases between the two ends. The CDR3 DNA is TGCGCCAGCAGCTTGGGGGGGAACACTGAAGCTTTCTTT. Amino acids: CASSLGGNTEAFF.